The 2 T cell receptor beta chains below come from one sample, sequenced in a study of T-cell reconstitution after alpha-beta-depleted transplantation in children. Unique molecular identifiers were built into the TCRbeta library. TCRdb processed the PCR reads anew with MiXCR; each CDR3 protein has one entry. This repertoire shows around 960,000 distinct CDR3 sequences, under 30% found once; its top ten account for roughly 31%. Specimen: PBMCs, mostly from graft donor cells, collected 360 days after TCRalphabeta/CD19-depleted stem cell transplant. The receptor source for this set is a boy younger than two who had a stem cell transplant for SCID, so the T cells may come from the graft donor.

The chain employs TRBV5-1 and TRBJ1-1; D gene ambiguous. This CDR3 contains 14 residues. V lost 0 bases and J 2 bases, leaving 8 bases between the germline ends. Germline V gene data show CDR1 as SGHRS and CDR2 as YFSETQ. CDR3 sequence reads: CASSLAMKNTEAFF. For the CDR3, the DNA is TGCGCCAGCAGCTTGGCCATGAAAAACACTGAAGCTTTCTTT.

The rearrangement links TRBV15 to TRBJ1-5; 7 bases map to TRBD1. Germline CDR1 reads LNHNV; CDR2 reads YYDKDF (reference sequence). This CDR3 spans 18 amino acids. With 0 bases clipped from V and 5 bases from J, the junction kept 13 bases outside the gene matches. This CDR3 reads CATSRDFWAGTDHQPQHF. The CDR3 coding sequence is TGTGCCACCAGCAGAGATTTTTGGGCCGGGACAGATCATCAGCCCCAGCATTTT. Variable domain in full (rest from reference TRBV15 and TRBJ1-5): DAMVIQNPRYQVTQFGKPVTLSCSQTLNHNVMYWYQQKSSQAPKLLFHYYDKDFNNEADTPDNFQSRRPNTSFCFLDIRSPGLGDTAMYLCATSRDFWAGTDHQPQHFGDGTRLSIL.